A single count supports the clone carrying this T cell receptor beta chain. What it binds is unknown. This CDR3 has 13 amino acids. Germline V gene data show CDR1 as MGHDK and CDR2 as SYGVNS. V was trimmed by 2 bases and J by 6 bases, leaving 10 bases between them. The data derive from a study of lymphopenia after photon versus proton radiotherapy. Study-wide points: Only patients who died were analyzed for survival; proton advantage is unproven. After lymphocyte nadir, photon-treated repertoires showed oligoclonal expansion, especially CD8+ Temra. Photon-treated patients lost naive T cells and TCR diversity; proton-treated stayed stable. Larger post-nadir TCR diversity loss correlated inversely with survival in deceased patients.

Assay: immunoSEQ multiplex PCR; the TCRdb copy retains only in-frame clones and omits some. Counted here are around 30,000 clones, approximately 92% occurring once; the ten biggest clones make up less than 8.5%. The sample in question was peripheral blood, obtained from a patient treated with proton-based radiotherapy. The receptor was isolated from a woman in her sixties or seventies with pancreatic cancer. Some clones in this sample may be carry-over from other donors' samples. V and J are TRBV25-1 and TRBJ1-1; possible D gene TRBD1, 6 bases. In DNA form, the CDR3 reads TGTGCCAGCAGTGAAAGGGGGGGTTCTGAAGCTTTCTTT. Translated, it gives CASSERGGSEAFF.